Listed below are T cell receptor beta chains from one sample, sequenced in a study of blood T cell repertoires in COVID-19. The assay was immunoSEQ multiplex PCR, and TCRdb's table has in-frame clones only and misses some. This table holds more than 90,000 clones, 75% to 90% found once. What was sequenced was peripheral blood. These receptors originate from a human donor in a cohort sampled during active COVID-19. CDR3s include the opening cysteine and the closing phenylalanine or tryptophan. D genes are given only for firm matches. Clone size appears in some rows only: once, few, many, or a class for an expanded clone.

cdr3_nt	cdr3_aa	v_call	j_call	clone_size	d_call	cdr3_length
TGTGCCAGCAGCTTAGGGGGGGCGCGAGGATCCGAGCAGTACTTC	CASSLGGARGSEQYF	TRBV7-3	TRBJ2-7	NA	NA	15
TGTGCCAGCAGCTTAGATCGTGCCCCTAGCTCCTACAATGAGCAGTTCTTC	CASSLDRAPSSYNEQFF	TRBV11-3	TRBJ2-1	NA	NA	17
TGTGCCAGCAGCGGGATCCAGCGGGGTATCGGGGAGACCCAGTACTTC	CASSGIQRGIGETQYF	TRBV7-8	TRBJ2-5	NA	TRBD2	16
TGTGCCAGCAGTCTTATAGGACGGGGATTTGCCCACGAGCAGTACTTC	CASSLIGRGFAHEQYF	TRBV27	TRBJ2-7	NA	NA	16
TGCGCCAGCAGCTCCCGTGGACAAGTAGACGAGCAGTACTTC	CASSSRGQVDEQYF	TRBV5-1	TRBJ2-7	NA	NA	14
TGTGCCAGCAGTGCCTTAAACCGGGACAGTAACTACGAGCAGTACTTC	CASSALNRDSNYEQYF	TRBV6-1	TRBJ2-7	NA	TRBD1	16
TGTGCCAGCAGCTCGGGGACAGGGCAGTATTTT	CASSSGTGQYF	TRBV7-8	TRBJ2-3	NA	TRBD1	11
TGTGCCAGCTCACCGACAGGATCCCTCTCTGGAAACACCATATATTTT	CASSPTGSLSGNTIYF	TRBV18	TRBJ1-3	NA	NA	16
TGTGCCACCAGCAGAGATCCCGCGGCCCAGCCCCAGCATTTT	CATSRDPAAQPQHF	TRBV15	TRBJ1-5	few	NA	14
TGTGCCAGCAGCGTAGAGGGGACAGGGGTAATCGGGGAAAAACTGTTTTTT	CASSVEGTGVIGEKLFF	TRBV9	TRBJ1-4	NA	TRBD1	17
TGTGCCAGCAGGCGACTAGCGGGAGTCACCGGGGAGCTGTTTTTT	CASRRLAGVTGELFF	TRBV9	TRBJ2-2	NA	TRBD2	15
TGTGCCATCAGTGAGTCCGGGAGGCAGCCCCAGCATTTT	CAISESGRQPQHF	TRBV10-3	TRBJ1-5	NA	NA	13
TGTGCCAGTTCCCATCTTACAGGGGGCCTGGGGGAAAAACTGTTTTTT	CASSHLTGGLGEKLFF	TRBV19	TRBJ1-4	NA	TRBD1	16
TGCGCCAGCAGCTTACTAGCGGGATCGGAGACAGATACGCAGTATTTT	CASSLLAGSETDTQYF	TRBV4-1	TRBJ2-3	NA	TRBD2	16
TGTGCCAGTAGTAGGGAACTCTCCAGGGGGCCTGGGAGCAATCAGCCCCAGCATTTT	CASSRELSRGPGSNQPQHF	TRBV19	TRBJ1-5	NA	TRBD1	19
TGCGCCAGCAGCCAAATAGCGGGGGCGCCTAACAATGAGCAGTTCTTC	CASSQIAGAPNNEQFF	TRBV5-1	TRBJ2-1	NA	TRBD2	16
TGTGCCGGGCGAAGAGAACTGAACACTGAAGCTTTCTTT	CAGRRELNTEAFF	TRBV11-2	TRBJ1-1	NA	NA	13
TGTGCCAGCAGCTTGGATGTGACAGGGTCTGGAGATACGCAGTATTTT	CASSLDVTGSGDTQYF	TRBV5-6	TRBJ2-3	NA	TRBD1	16
TGTGCCAGCAGCTTAGGAGGAACTAGCACAGATACGCAGTATTTT	CASSLGGTSTDTQYF	TRBV11-3	TRBJ2-3	once	NA	15
TGTGCCAGCAGCCCCTCGGGTACGGGGGCCAACGTCCTGACTTTC	CASSPSGTGANVLTF	TRBV11-3	TRBJ2-6	NA	NA	15
TGTGCCTGGAGTGGGGAGGGCACTGAAGCTTTCTTT	CAWSGEGTEAFF	TRBV30	TRBJ1-1	NA	NA	12
TGTGCCAGCAGCCAAGTGACGAGGACCATATATTTT	CASSQVTRTIYF	TRBV3-1/TRBV3-2	TRBJ1-3	NA	NA	12
TGTGCCAGCAGCACCGGGCGGGGGGCGAGCAATCAGCCCCAGCATTTT	CASSTGRGASNQPQHF	TRBV7-9	TRBJ1-5	NA	NA	16
TGTGCCAGCAGCCTACCGACAGGGTATGGGGCCAACGTCCTGACTTTC	CASSLPTGYGANVLTF	TRBV3-1/TRBV3-2	TRBJ2-6	NA	TRBD1	16
TGTGCCAGCAGGGTGACTAGCGGTCAACCGTCCTACAATGAGCAGTTCTTC	CASRVTSGQPSYNEQFF	TRBV28	TRBJ2-1	few	TRBD2	17
TGTGCCAGATTGGACAGGGTTGGAAACACCATATATTTT	CARLDRVGNTIYF	TRBV28	TRBJ1-3	NA	TRBD1	13
TGTGCCAGCATACAGGGACGAGCCAAAAACATTCAGTACTTC	CASIQGRAKNIQYF	TRBV28	TRBJ2-4	NA	NA	14
TGTGCCAGCAGCCAAGGGACAGGGGTTTTCGAGCAGTACTTC	CASSQGTGVFEQYF	TRBV3-1/TRBV3-2	TRBJ2-7	NA	TRBD1	14
TGTGCCAGCACCCCGACTAGCGGGAGTCGGGGTGAGCAGTTCTTC	CASTPTSGSRGEQFF	TRBV25-1	TRBJ2-1	NA	TRBD2	15
TGTGCCAGCAGCAGGGACATACAAGAAGCTTTCTTT	CASSRDIQEAFF	TRBV12-3/TRBV12-4	TRBJ1-1	NA	NA	12
TGTGCCAGTAGTATGGTGGCAGGGATGGACGAGCAGTACTTC	CASSMVAGMDEQYF	TRBV19	TRBJ2-7	NA	NA	14
TGTGCCAGCAGCACAACAGGGGGCGGAAATGGCTACACCTTC	CASSTTGGGNGYTF	TRBV27	TRBJ1-2	NA	TRBD1	14
TGTGCCAGCAGTCGCTCGGGGGTTGGCTACACCTTC	CASSRSGVGYTF	TRBV28	TRBJ1-2	NA	NA	12
TGTGCCAGCAGCTCAGACAGGAACTATGGCTACACCTTC	CASSSDRNYGYTF	TRBV6-5	TRBJ1-2	once	NA	13
TGTGCCATCAGTGAGTCTATGGAGCGGGGGGAACCGTGGACCCAGTACTTC	CAISESMERGEPWTQYF	TRBV10-3	TRBJ2-5	NA	TRBD2	17
TGTGCCAGCAGCACAGGGTCAGGGATAGAGACCCAGTACTTC	CASSTGSGIETQYF	TRBV11-2	TRBJ2-5	NA	NA	14
TGTGCCAGCACCGATGTCCGCCAGGGGGATGGCTACACCTTC	CASTDVRQGDGYTF	TRBV28	TRBJ1-2	once	TRBD1	14
TGTGCCAGCAGCGTAGCAGTAAGCTCCTACAATGAGCAGTTCTTC	CASSVAVSSYNEQFF	TRBV9	TRBJ2-1	NA	NA	15
TGTGCCACCGGACGACAGGGAGAGACCCAGTACTTC	CATGRQGETQYF	TRBV27	TRBJ2-5	NA	TRBD1	12
TGTGCCAGCAGCCCCTGGGACGGGACAGCCACCAAGGGCGAGCAGTACTTC	CASSPWDGTATKGEQYF	TRBV28	TRBJ2-7	NA	TRBD1	17
TGTGCCAGCAGTTCAGGGACTAGCGGGAGCTACGAGCAGTACTTC	CASSSGTSGSYEQYF	TRBV27	TRBJ2-7	few	TRBD2	15
TGTGCCAGCATTTTTAGCGGGAGGGCCGGCGAGCAGTACTTC	CASIFSGRAGEQYF	TRBV6-5	TRBJ2-7	NA	TRBD2	14
TGTGCCAGCAGCGTAGGACTGGGGGGGAACACCATATATTTT	CASSVGLGGNTIYF	TRBV9	TRBJ1-3	NA	NA	14
TGTGCCAGCAGCTGGGCAGGCGCCAGGGGCCTCCACTTT	CASSWAGARGLHF	TRBV7-9	TRBJ1-6	once	NA	13
TGTGCCAGCACCCTGGCATATAATTCACCCCTCCACTTT	CASTLAYNSPLHF	TRBV27	TRBJ1-6	few	NA	13
TGTGCCAGCAGTGAGCTAGCGGGGCGGGTCGGGGAGCTGTTTTTT	CASSELAGRVGELFF	TRBV2	TRBJ2-2	NA	TRBD2	15
TGTGCCAGTAGATCGACAGGGGAAGGCAATCAGCCCCAGCATTTT	CASRSTGEGNQPQHF	TRBV19	TRBJ1-5	NA	TRBD1	15
TGTGCCTGGAGTGTACTCGGGGATAATTCACCCCTCCACTTT	CAWSVLGDNSPLHF	TRBV30	TRBJ1-6	NA	NA	14
TGTGCCAGCAGCTTTGGCAGGGCGAGCACTGAAGCTTTCTTT	CASSFGRASTEAFF	TRBV11-2	TRBJ1-1	NA	NA	14
TGTGCCAGCTCACCACTGGACAGGGGGATAAGAAACACCATATATTTT	CASSPLDRGIRNTIYF	TRBV18	TRBJ1-3	NA	TRBD1	16